The 27 T cell receptor beta chains listed next were all sequenced from one sample in a study of cytomegalovirus exposure and HLA in healthy donors. The primer mix had 60 Vbeta and 13 Jbeta primers. Repertoires were generated with immunoSEQ multiplex PCR, while TCRdb's copy carries only in-frame clones and drops some. The sample includes about 200,000 clones, around 77% of them seen just once. The sequencing input was PBMCs. The receptors originated from a woman aged 25 to 39 in good health and CMV-seronegative.

The gene calls are TRBV28 and TRBJ2-2, with D possibly TRBD2 on 6 matching bases. This CDR3 spans 15 amino acids. Trimming took off 6 bases at V and 2 bases at J, with 13 bases between the two ends. CDR1 and CDR2 (germline): MDHEN, SYDVKM. The CDR3 coding sequence is TGTGCCAGCAGGGAGGGACGGCTAAACACCGGGGAGCTGTTTTTT. Protein sequence: CASREGRLNTGELFF.

This chain connects TRBV10-3 to TRBJ2-3, with TRBD2 matching over 8 bases. Per the germline V gene, CDR1 is ENHRY and CDR2 is SYGVKD. The CDR3 totals 16 residues. Trimming took 0 bases from V and 1 from J; bases not matched to a gene: 3. CDR3: CAISESAGAGTDTQYF. In DNA, the CDR3 is TGTGCCATCAGTGAGTCAGCGGGGGCGGGCACAGATACGCAGTATTTT.

The chain combines TRBV5-4 with TRBJ2-5, with 7 bases aligning to TRBD2. The DNA end is more similar to TRBJ2-7, so the J call may be wrong. The CDR3 is 13 amino acids. From germline, CDR1 is SGHNT and CDR2 YYREEE (reference sequence). CDR3 region: CASSLGWEGEQYF. CDR3 in DNA: TGTGCCAGCAGCTTGGGGTGGGAGGGCGAGCAGTACTTC.

The chain links TRBV7-9 to TRBJ2-3; 7 nucleotides align to TRBD2. J gave up 4 bases and V 1 base, and 8 bases lay outside the gene matches. CDR1 is SEHNR, CDR2 FQNEAQ, per germline (reference sequence). The CDR3 spans 16 residues. In DNA form, the CDR3 reads TGTGCCAGCAGCTTAGTGGCGGGAGCTGGCGCAGATACGCAGTATTTT. Amino acid sequence: CASSLVAGAGADTQYF. The complete variable domain, with remaining parts taken from reference TRBV7-9 and TRBJ2-3, reads DTGVSQNPRHKITKRGQNVTFRCDPISEHNRLYWYRQTLGQGPEFLTYFQNEAQLEKSRLLSDRFSAERPKGSFSTLEIQRTEQGDSAMYLCASSLVAGAGADTQYFGPGTRLTVL.

The chain links TRBV19 to TRBJ2-3; weak D call: TRBD1 (5 bases). CDR3 size: 14 residues. CDR1 LNHDA and CDR2 SQIVND come from the germline V gene (reference sequence). The V gene lost 6 bases and the J gene lost 0 bases, with 10 bases spanning the gap. The CDR3 is CASRRQHSTDTQYF. The CDR3 bases are TGTGCCAGTAGAAGACAGCATAGCACAGATACGCAGTATTTT.

The chain combines TRBV5-1 with TRBJ2-1; TRBD2 matches 9 bases. The CDR3 length is 15 residues. Germline CDR1 reads SGHRS; CDR2 reads YFSETQ. V was pared by 0 bases and J by 15 bases, with 13 bases of the junction left unmatched. The CDR3 DNA reads as TGCGCCAGCAGCTTGGATCTAGGGGAGCGGGAGGATCGGTTCTTC. Its protein product is CASSLDLGEREDRFF.

This clone was detected a few times. The V and J genes are TRBV4-1 and TRBJ1-3, with D unresolved. The germline CDR1 and CDR2 sequences are MGHRA and YSYEKL. The ends were cut back, 0 bases at V and 3 bases at J, with 15 bases in the middle. The CDR3 covers 17 residues. The CDR3 protein is CASSQEAGRVLGNTIYF. In nucleotides, the CDR3 is TGCGCCAGCAGCCAAGAAGCGGGCCGAGTTCTTGGAAACACCATATATTTT.

This clone showed up just a few times. The chain has TRBV9 and TRBJ2-1; D might be TRBD2 (5 bases). With 4 bases removed from V and 7 bases from J, the gap between germline ends came to 9 bases. This CDR3 region has 12 residues. Germline CDR1 reads SGDLS; CDR2 reads YYNGEE. CDR3 sequence (DNA): TGTGCCAGCAGCACTGGACTGAATGAGCAGTTCTTC. Protein sequence: CASSTGLNEQFF.

The J gene is TRBJ2-1, the V gene TRBV20-1; D is undetermined. Germline values: CDR1 DFQATT, CDR2 SNEGSKA (reference sequence). The V and J ends lost 4 bases and 7 bases respectively, with 8 bases between them. This CDR3 spans 11 amino acids. The CDR3 loop is CSATSVNEQFF. As DNA, the CDR3 is TGCAGTGCTACTTCAGTAAATGAGCAGTTCTTC.

The chain employs TRBV5-8 and TRBJ2-1; no reliable D call. CDR1 and CDR2 (germline): SGHTS, YDEGEE. V lost 6 bases and J lost 6, with 22 bases in between. This CDR3 region has 16 residues. This chain's CDR3 is CASTKKSTEIGNEQFF. DNA for the CDR3: TGTGCCAGCACAAAAAAAAGCACCGAAATCGGCAATGAGCAGTTCTTC.

The chain employs TRBV6-1 and TRBJ1-2, with a weak D call TRBD1 (5 bases). The CDR3 sequence is 14 residues long. With 3 bases removed from V and 4 bases from J, the gap between germline ends came to 12 bases. CDR1 and CDR2 from the germline V gene are MNHNS and SASEGT. The CDR3 here is CASSEGGRAYGYTF. DNA of the CDR3: TGTGCCAGCAGTGAGGGGGGACGTGCCTATGGCTACACCTTC.

The chain couples TRBV6-5 to TRBJ2-7; TRBD2 aligns across 11 bases. The germline CDR1 and CDR2 sequences are MNHEY and SVGAGI. Germline trimming cut 3 bases from V and 4 bases from J; bases unmatched to any gene: 5. This CDR3 is built from 15 residues. CDR3 loop: CASSYATSGVYEQYF. The CDR3 bases are TGTGCCAGCAGTTATGCGACTAGCGGGGTATACGAGCAGTACTTC.

The V and J genes are TRBV19 and TRBJ1-5; D is undetermined. V was trimmed by 7 bases and J by 0 bases, leaving 16 bases between them. CDR1 is LNHDA and CDR2 is SQIVND in the germline V gene (reference sequence). This CDR3 has 16 residues. DNA of the CDR3: TGTGCCAGTAAAGGGTGGGGAGAATATAGCAATCAGCCCCAGCATTTT. As protein: CASKGWGEYSNQPQHF.

The chain couples TRBV29-1 to TRBJ1-2; 12 bases line up with TRBD1. This CDR3 is built from 13 residues. Trimming removed 6 bases from V and 6 bases from J; junction bases left unmatched: 5. Germline V gives CDR1 SQVTM, CDR2 ANQGSEA. As DNA, the CDR3 is TGCAGCGTCGGGACAGGGGGCGAAGATGGCTACACCTTC. This sequence encodes CSVGTGGEDGYTF.

The chain has TRBV9 and TRBJ1-1; 10 positions match TRBD1. The ends lost 0 bases at V and 0 bases at J; junction bases unmatched: 5. Germline V gene lookup returns CDR1 SGDLS and CDR2 YYNGEE. The CDR3 spans 17 residues. CDR3 coding DNA: TGTGCCAGCAGCGTAGGGACAGGGGGAAGAATGAACACTGAAGCTTTCTTT. This gives the protein CASSVGTGGRMNTEAFF.

The chain has TRBV9 and TRBJ1-1; D remains ambiguous. Germline CDR1 reads SGDLS; CDR2 reads YYNGEE. This CDR3 has 13 residues. The V end lost 4 bases, the J end lost 3 bases, and 10 bases lay between the germline ends. The CDR3 spells CASSQEGYTEAFF. CDR3 bases: TGTGCCAGCAGCCAGGAGGGATACACTGAAGCTTTCTTT. The complete variable domain, with remaining parts taken from reference TRBV9 and TRBJ1-1, reads DSGVTQTPKHLITATGQRVTLRCSPRSGDLSVYWYQQSLDQGLQFLIQYYNGEERAKGNILERFSAQQFPDLHSELNLSSLELGDSALYFCASSQEGYTEAFFGQGTRLTVV.

In nucleotides, the CDR3 is TGTGCCAGCAGCTTACCGGGACTAGCGGTAACCGGGGAGCTGTTTTTT. Its protein is CASSLPGLAVTGELFF. This sequence joins TRBV7-9 and TRBJ2-2, with 11 positions matching TRBD2. CDR3 length: 16 residues. With 2 bases clipped from V and 5 bases from J, the junction kept 4 bases outside the gene matches. CDR1 is SEHNR, CDR2 FQNEAQ, per germline (reference sequence).

This clone was recorded once. In the same sample, other DNA sequences code for this CDR3. The rearrangement uses TRBV4-1 and TRBJ1-1; TRBD1 matches 7 bases. This CDR3 is built from 15 residues. The germline gives CDR1 MGHRA, CDR2 YSYEKL. V shed 6 bases, J shed 6 bases, and the junction held 13 bases outside the gene matches. CDR3 nucleotides: TGCGCCAGCAGTTCTCCACAGGGGCTGGTCCCTGAAGCTTTCTTT. Translated, it gives CASSSPQGLVPEAFF.

This chain joins TRBV7-9 and TRBJ1-2, with 10 bases that match TRBD1. The CDR3 loop spans 17 amino acids. Germline V lookup: CDR1 SEHNR, CDR2 FQNEAQ (reference sequence). The J segment lost 2 bases and the V segment lost 5 bases, leaving 11 bases of the junction unmatched. This CDR3 is CASSPPIRDRGNYGYTF. CDR3 bases: TGTGCCAGCAGCCCCCCTATCCGGGACAGGGGAAACTATGGCTACACCTTC. Drawing the rest from reference TRBV7-9 and TRBJ1-2, the complete variable domain is DTGVSQNPRHKITKRGQNVTFRCDPISEHNRLYWYRQTLGQGPEFLTYFQNEAQLEKSRLLSDRFSAERPKGSFSTLEIQRTEQGDSAMYLCASSPPIRDRGNYGYTFGSGTRLTVV.

This clone was seen more than once but under ten times. The chain combines TRBV6-1 with TRBJ1-5, with TRBD1 matching 7 bases. Germline trimming cut 7 bases from V and 9 bases from J; bases unmatched to any gene: 9. The germline V gene has CDR1 MNHNS and CDR2 SASEGT. The CDR3 is made up of 13 amino acids. The CDR3, as DNA: TGTGCCAGCAAGGAGGGGGCCCTGGGGCCCCAGCATTTT. It yields the protein CASKEGALGPQHF.

The chain is built from TRBV27 and TRBJ2-7, with 9 positions matching TRBD1. From germline, CDR1 is MNHEY and CDR2 SMNVEV (reference sequence). V shed 3 bases and J 7 bases; nucleotides not matched to a gene: 10. The CDR3 is 15 amino acids. The CDR3 is CASSLRPGQGREQYF. Here the CDR3 DNA reads TGTGCCAGCAGTTTGCGTCCCGGACAGGGGAGGGAGCAGTACTTC.

The chain employs TRBV7-3 and TRBJ1-1; D may be TRBD1 (5 bases). Looked up from germline, CDR1 is SGHTA and CDR2 is FQGTGA. V shed 5 bases and J shed 7 bases, with 17 bases lying between them. This CDR3 spans 14 amino acids. The CDR3 here is CASSLQPGGGEAFF. The CDR3 DNA reads TGTGCCAGCAGCCTGCAGCCGGGGGGAGGTGAAGCTTTCTTT. Based on the CDR3 plus reference TRBV7-3 and TRBJ1-1, the full variable domain is GAGVSQTPSNKVTEKGKYVELRCDPISGHTALYWYRQSLGQGPEFLIYFQGTGAADDSGLPNDRFFAVRPEGSVSTLKIQRTERGDSAVYLCASSLQPGGGEAFFGQGTRLTVV.

The chain uses TRBV19 and TRBJ2-7, with 9 bases matching TRBD2. The germline CDR1 and CDR2 sequences are LNHDA and SQIVND (reference sequence). J was trimmed by 5 bases and V by 1 base; bases with no gene match: 3. The CDR3 totals 14 residues. The chain's CDR3 is CASSIGLAVNEQYF. CDR3 in DNA: TGTGCCAGTAGTATAGGACTAGCGGTGAACGAGCAGTACTTC.

A single count supports this clone. V gene TRBV6-5 combines with J gene TRBJ2-4; D perhaps matches TRBD2 (7 bases). Germline CDR1 reads MNHEY; CDR2 reads SVGAGI. CDR3 length: 14 amino acids. Trimming removed 2 bases from V and 6 bases from J, with 11 bases in between. The DNA of the CDR3 is TGTGCCAGCAGTTACAAGGGGGGGGCAAACATTCAGTACTTC. This codes for CASSYKGGANIQYF.

This clone was counted only a few times. The chain carries TRBV5-4 and TRBJ1-6; TRBD1 is a possible D gene (6 bases). This CDR3 is 15 amino acids long. The ends were cut back, 1 base at V and 3 bases at J, with 8 bases in the middle. Germline lookup yields CDR1 SGHNT and CDR2 YYREEE (reference sequence). CDR3 protein: CASSLPGHYNSPLHF. For the CDR3, the DNA is TGTGCCAGCAGCTTGCCGGGACACTATAATTCACCCCTCCACTTT.

This rearrangement joins TRBV4-1 to TRBJ2-2; D remains ambiguous. The germline V and J ends were trimmed by 4 bases and 2 bases, with 11 bases remaining between them. This CDR3 spans 15 amino acids. Germline assignment: CDR1 MGHRA and CDR2 YSYEKL. The DNA of the CDR3 is TGCGCCAGCAGCCCGATCGACAAAAACACCGGGGAGCTGTTTTTT. Translated: CASSPIDKNTGELFF.

This clone came up a few times. The chain recombines TRBV30 with TRBJ2-1, with D perhaps TRBD2 (5 bases). Trimming stripped 5 bases from V and 2 bases from J, with 13 bases between. This CDR3 is built from 14 residues. Germline assignment: CDR1 GTSNPN and CDR2 SVGIG (reference sequence). The CDR3 spells CAWSRVNTYNEQFF. The DNA for the CDR3 is TGTGCCTGGTCGAGGGTAAATACCTACAATGAGCAGTTCTTC.